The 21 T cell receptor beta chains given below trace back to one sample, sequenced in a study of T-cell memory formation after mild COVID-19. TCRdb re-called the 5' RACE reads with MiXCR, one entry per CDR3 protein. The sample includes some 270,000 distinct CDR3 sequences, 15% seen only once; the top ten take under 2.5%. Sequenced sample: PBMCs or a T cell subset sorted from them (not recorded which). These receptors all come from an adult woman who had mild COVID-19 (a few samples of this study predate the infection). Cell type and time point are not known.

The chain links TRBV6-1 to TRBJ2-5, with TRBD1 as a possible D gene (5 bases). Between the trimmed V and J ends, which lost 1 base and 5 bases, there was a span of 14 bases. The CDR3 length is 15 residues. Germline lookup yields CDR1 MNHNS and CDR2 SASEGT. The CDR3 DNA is TGTGCCAGCAGTGAAGTAAAGGGGCTGGGGGAGACCCAGTACTTC. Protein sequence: CASSEVKGLGETQYF.

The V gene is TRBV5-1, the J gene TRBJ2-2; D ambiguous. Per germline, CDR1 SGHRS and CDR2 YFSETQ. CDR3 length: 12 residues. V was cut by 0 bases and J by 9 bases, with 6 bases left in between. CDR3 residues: CASSLALRELFF. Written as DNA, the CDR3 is TGCGCCAGCAGCTTGGCCTTGAGGGAGCTGTTTTTT.

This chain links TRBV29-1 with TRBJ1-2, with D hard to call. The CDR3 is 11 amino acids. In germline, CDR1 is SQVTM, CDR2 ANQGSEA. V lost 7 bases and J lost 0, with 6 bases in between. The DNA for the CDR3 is TGCAGCGGGACCTCTAACTATGGCTACACCTTC. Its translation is CSGTSNYGYTF.

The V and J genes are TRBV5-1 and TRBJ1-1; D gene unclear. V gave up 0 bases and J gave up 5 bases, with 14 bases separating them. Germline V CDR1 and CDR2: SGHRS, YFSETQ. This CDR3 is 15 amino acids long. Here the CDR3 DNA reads TGCGCCAGCAGCTTGGGACCGGCCCAACAAACTGAAGCTTTCTTT. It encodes CASSLGPAQQTEAFF.

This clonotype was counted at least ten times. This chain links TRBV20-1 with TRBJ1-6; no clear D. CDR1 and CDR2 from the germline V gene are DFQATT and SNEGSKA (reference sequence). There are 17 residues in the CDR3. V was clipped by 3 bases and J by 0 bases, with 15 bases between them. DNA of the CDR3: TGCAGTGCTAGGGCGAAAGGGATCAGCTCCTATAATTCACCCCTCCACTTT. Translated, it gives CSARAKGISSYNSPLHF.

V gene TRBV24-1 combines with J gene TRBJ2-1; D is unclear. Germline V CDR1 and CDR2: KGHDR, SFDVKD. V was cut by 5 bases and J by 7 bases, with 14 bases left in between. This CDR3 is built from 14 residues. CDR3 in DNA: TGTGCCACCAGTGGGACCAACGTAGGGAATGAGCAGTTCTTC. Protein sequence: CATSGTNVGNEQFF.

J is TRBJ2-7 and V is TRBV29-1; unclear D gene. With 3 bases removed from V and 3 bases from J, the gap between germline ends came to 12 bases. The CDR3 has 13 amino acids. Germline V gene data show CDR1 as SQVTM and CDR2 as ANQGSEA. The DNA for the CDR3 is TGCAGCGTTGAGGTCCAGGTAGGCTACGAGCAGTACTTC. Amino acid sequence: CSVEVQVGYEQYF.

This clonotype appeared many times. CDR3 protein: CSARRNTGELFF. CDR3 nucleotides: TGCAGTGCCCGGCGGAACACCGGGGAGCTGTTTTTT. This chain joins TRBV20-1 and TRBJ2-2; D gene unclear. Per the germline V gene, CDR1 is DFQATT and CDR2 is SNEGSKA (reference sequence). With 6 bases removed from V and 1 base from J, the gap between germline ends came to 6 bases. The CDR3 is 12 amino acids.

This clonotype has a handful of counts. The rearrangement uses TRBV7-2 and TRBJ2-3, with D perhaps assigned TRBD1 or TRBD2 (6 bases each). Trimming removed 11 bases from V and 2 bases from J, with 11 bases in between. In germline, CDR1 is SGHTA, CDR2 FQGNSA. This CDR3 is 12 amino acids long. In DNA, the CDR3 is TGTGCCGGGGGGCAGTACACAGATACGCAGTATTTT. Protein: CAGGQYTDTQYF.

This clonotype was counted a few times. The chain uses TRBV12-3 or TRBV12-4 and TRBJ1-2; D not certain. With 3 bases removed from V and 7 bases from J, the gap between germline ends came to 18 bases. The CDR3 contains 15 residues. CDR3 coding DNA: TGTGCCAGCAGTTTTCAGCGTCAGTCGCAAGGTGGCTACACCTTC. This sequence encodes CASSFQRQSQGGYTF.

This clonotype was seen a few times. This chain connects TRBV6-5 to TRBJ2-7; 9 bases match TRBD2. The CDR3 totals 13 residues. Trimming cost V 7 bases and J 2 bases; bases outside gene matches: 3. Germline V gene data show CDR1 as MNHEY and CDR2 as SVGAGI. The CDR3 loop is CASKLAGPYEQYF. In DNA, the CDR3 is TGTGCCAGCAAACTAGCGGGCCCCTACGAGCAGTACTTC.

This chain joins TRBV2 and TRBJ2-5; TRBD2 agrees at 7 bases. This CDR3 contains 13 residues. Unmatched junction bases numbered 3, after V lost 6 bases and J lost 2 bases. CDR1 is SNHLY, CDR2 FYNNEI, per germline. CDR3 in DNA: TGTGCCAGCAGCGGACTAGTGCAAGAGACCCAGTACTTC. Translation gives CASSGLVQETQYF.

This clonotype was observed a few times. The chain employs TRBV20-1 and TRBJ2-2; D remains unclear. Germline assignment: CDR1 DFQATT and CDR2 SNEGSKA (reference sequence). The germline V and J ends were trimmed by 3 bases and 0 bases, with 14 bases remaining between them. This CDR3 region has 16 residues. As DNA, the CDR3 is TGCAGTGCTAGGCCTCCGGGCAGCCCGAACACCGGGGAGCTGTTTTTT. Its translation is CSARPPGSPNTGELFF.

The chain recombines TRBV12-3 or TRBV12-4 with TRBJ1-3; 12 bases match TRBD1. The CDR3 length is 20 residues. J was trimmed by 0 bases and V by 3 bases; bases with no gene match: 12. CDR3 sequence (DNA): TGTGCCAGCAGTTTTGGTAGAGGGACAGGGGGCAGAATCTCTGGAAACACCATATATTTT. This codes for CASSFGRGTGGRISGNTIYF.

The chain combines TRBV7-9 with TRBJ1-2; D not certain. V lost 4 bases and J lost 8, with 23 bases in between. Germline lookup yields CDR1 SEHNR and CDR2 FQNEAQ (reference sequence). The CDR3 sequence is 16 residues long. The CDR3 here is CASSYISVSSGEGYTF. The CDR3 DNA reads TGTGCCAGCAGCTACATAAGTGTCAGCTCAGGCGAGGGCTACACCTTC.

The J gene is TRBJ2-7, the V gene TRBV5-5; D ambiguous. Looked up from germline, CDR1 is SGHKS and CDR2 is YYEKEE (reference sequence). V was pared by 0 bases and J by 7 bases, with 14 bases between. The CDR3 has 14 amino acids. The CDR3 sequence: CASSLDSMVWEQYF. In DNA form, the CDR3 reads TGTGCCAGCAGCTTGGACAGTATGGTTTGGGAGCAGTACTTC.

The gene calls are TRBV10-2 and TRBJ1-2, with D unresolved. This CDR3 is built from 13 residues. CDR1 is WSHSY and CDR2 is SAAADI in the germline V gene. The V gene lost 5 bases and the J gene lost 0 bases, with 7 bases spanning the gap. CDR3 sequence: CASSSNTNYGYTF. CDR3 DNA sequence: TGCGCCAGCAGTAGTAACACTAACTATGGCTACACCTTC.

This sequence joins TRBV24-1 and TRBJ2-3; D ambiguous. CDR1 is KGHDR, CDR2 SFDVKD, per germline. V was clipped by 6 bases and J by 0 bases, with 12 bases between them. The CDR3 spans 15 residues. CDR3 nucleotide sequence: TGTGCCACCAGTTCTGGGTTGAGGAGCACAGATACGCAGTATTTT. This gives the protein CATSSGLRSTDTQYF.

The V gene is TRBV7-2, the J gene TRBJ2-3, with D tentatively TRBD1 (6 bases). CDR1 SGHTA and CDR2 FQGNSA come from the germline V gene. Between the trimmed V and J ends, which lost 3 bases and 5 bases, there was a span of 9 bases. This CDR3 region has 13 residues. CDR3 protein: CASSFIRGDTQYF. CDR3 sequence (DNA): TGTGCCAGCAGCTTTATCAGGGGAGATACGCAGTATTTT.

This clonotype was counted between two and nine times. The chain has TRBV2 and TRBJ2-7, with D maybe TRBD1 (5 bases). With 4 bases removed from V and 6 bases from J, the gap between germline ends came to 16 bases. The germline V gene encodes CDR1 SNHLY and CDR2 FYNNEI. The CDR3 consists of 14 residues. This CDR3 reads CASSVNRFSSEQYF. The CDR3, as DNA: TGTGCCAGCAGTGTTAACAGGTTCAGCTCCGAGCAGTACTTC.

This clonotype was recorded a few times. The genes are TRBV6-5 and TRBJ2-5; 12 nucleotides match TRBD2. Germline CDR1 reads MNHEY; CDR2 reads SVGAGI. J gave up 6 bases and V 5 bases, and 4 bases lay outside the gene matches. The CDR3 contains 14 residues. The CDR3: CASSPSGGAKTQYF. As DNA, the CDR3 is TGTGCCAGCAGTCCTAGCGGGGGGGCGAAGACCCAGTACTTC.